This T cell receptor (beta chain) was sequenced during a study of blood T cells in healthy people across ages. The CDR3 extends over 15 amino acids. V shed 7 bases, J shed 4 bases, and the junction held 10 bases outside the gene matches. The germline V gene encodes CDR1 MNHEY and CDR2 SVGAGI. The use of a sample-barcoded 5' primer and a J-beta primer mix characterized a second PCR of 7 to 11 cycles. TCRdb re-analysed the 5' RACE reads in MiXCR, keeping a single row per CDR3 protein. The profile covers some 700,000 distinct CDR3 sequences, with roughly 44% appearing a single time and about 20% taken by the ten largest. Caucasian individuals from Russia who were healthy and aged 6 to 90 acted as donors. As regards this clonotype: The antigen is undetermined.

Study-wide results and caveats: Comparison with aged donors showed that long-lived donors had more naive CD4+ cells and higher diversity. PBMCs left unsorted prevented a conclusive naive versus antigen-experienced comparison.

The V and J genes are TRBV6-5 and TRBJ1-1; 9 bases agree with TRBD1. The TCR originated in an older woman in good health. The sample taken for sequencing was blood. DNA for the CDR3: TGTGCCAGCACCCGACAGGGGGAGGTTGGCACTGAAGCTTTCTTT. Translation gives CASTRQGEVGTEAFF.